This entry lists 18 T cell receptor beta chains sequenced from one sample in a study of blood T cell repertoires in COVID-19. Profiling relied on immunoSEQ multiplex PCR, and the TCRdb table lists in-frame clones only, not all of them. The table lists about 490,000 clones, 70% to 90% of them singletons. Material for sequencing was peripheral blood. The receptors were gathered from a human donor in a cohort sampled during active COVID-19.

This clone was detected once. The chain is built from TRBV3-1 (or the pseudogene TRBV3-2) and TRBJ2-3, with a weak D call TRBD2 (7 bases). The CDR3 sequence is 16 residues long. V was cut by 1 base and J by 3 bases, with 14 bases left in between. CDR1 is LGHDT and CDR2 is YNNKEL in the germline V gene (reference sequence). For the CDR3, the DNA is TGTGCCAGCAGCCAAGCGGGACGGGGGGCTACAGATACGCAGTATTTT. Translated, it gives CASSQAGRGATDTQYF.

For the CDR3, the DNA is TGTGCCAGCAGTTTACAAGCCGGTAGCACAGATACGCAGTATTTT. It yields the protein CASSLQAGSTDTQYF. The rearrangement uses TRBV7-8 and TRBJ2-3; no clear D. Germline CDR1 reads SGHVS; CDR2 reads FQNEAQ. The CDR3 runs 15 residues. The V end lost 6 bases, the J end lost 0 bases, and 13 bases lay between the germline ends.

The chain has TRBV5-1 and TRBJ1-2, with 7 positions matching TRBD1. The CDR3 is 15 residues long. The V and J ends lost 0 bases and 2 bases, in that order; junction bases with no gene match: 4. In germline, CDR1 is SGHRS, CDR2 YFSETQ. This chain's CDR3 is CASSLAAGGNYGYTF. CDR3 DNA sequence: TGCGCCAGCAGCTTGGCAGCAGGGGGAAACTATGGCTACACCTTC.

This clone was seen once. The chain couples TRBV3-1 (or the pseudogene TRBV3-2) to TRBJ1-3; perhaps TRBD1 as D (5 bases). V was pared by 4 bases and J by 3 bases, with 16 bases between. This CDR3 has 16 residues. Germline CDR1 and CDR2: LGHDT and YNNKEL (reference sequence). Here the CDR3 DNA reads TGTGCCAGCAGCCCGAGCGGGGGTAGGTTTGGAAACACCATATATTTT. It codes for CASSPSGGRFGNTIYF.

The gene calls are TRBV19 and TRBJ2-7; D perhaps matches TRBD1 (6 bases). Germline values: CDR1 LNHDA, CDR2 SQIVND (reference sequence). Trimming pared 2 bases from V and 6 bases from J, leaving 11 bases between. The length of the CDR3 is 13 residues. The CDR3 protein is CASSINREREQYF. The CDR3 coding sequence is TGTGCCAGTAGTATAAACAGGGAACGCGAGCAGTACTTC.

The chain carries TRBV10-1 and TRBJ2-4; D gene unclear. V was clipped by 5 bases and J by 0 bases, with 8 bases between them. This CDR3 spans 14 amino acids. Germline assignment: CDR1 WNHNN and CDR2 SYGVQD (reference sequence). This CDR3 reads CASSPTIAKNIQYF. DNA of the CDR3: TGCGCCAGCAGTCCCACTATAGCCAAAAACATTCAGTACTTC.

The rearrangement links TRBV2 to TRBJ2-7, with D perhaps matching TRBD1 (6 bases). Germline lookup yields CDR1 SNHLY and CDR2 FYNNEI. The CDR3 has 13 amino acids. V was clipped by 2 bases and J by 7 bases, with 12 bases between them. This CDR3 is CASSEFAGVEQYF. For the CDR3, the DNA is TGTGCCAGCAGTGAATTTGCAGGGGTAGAGCAGTACTTC.

This chain connects TRBV30 to TRBJ2-7; 8 nucleotides align to TRBD1. The CDR3 consists of 13 residues. Germline CDR1 and CDR2: GTSNPN and SVGIG (reference sequence). J lost 2 bases, V lost 1 base, and 1 base had no gene match. CDR3 in DNA: TGTGCCTGGAGTGGGGACAGGCCCTACGAGCAGTACTTC. This gives the protein CAWSGDRPYEQYF.

This sequence joins TRBV19 and TRBJ2-7, with 7 bases lining up with TRBD1. The CDR3 extends over 15 amino acids. Germline lookup yields CDR1 LNHDA and CDR2 SQIVND (reference sequence). With V trimmed by 3 bases and J by 2 bases, 7 bases remained unmatched. This CDR3 is CASSILQGPTYEQYF. For the CDR3, the DNA is TGTGCCAGTAGTATCTTACAGGGGCCGACCTACGAGCAGTACTTC.

V and J are TRBV5-1 and TRBJ2-5, with 7 bases that match TRBD2. J lost 5 bases, V lost 5 bases, and 12 bases had no gene match. This CDR3 has 15 amino acids. Germline V CDR1 and CDR2: SGHRS, YFSETQ. The CDR3 sequence: CASREAGASEETQYF. The CDR3 region has the DNA TGCGCCAGCAGGGAGGCGGGAGCATCGGAGGAGACCCAGTACTTC. Full variable domain (rest looked up from reference TRBV5-1 and TRBJ2-5): KAGVTQTPRYLIKTRGQQVTLSCSPISGHRSVSWYQQTPGQGLQFLFEYFSETQRNKGNFPGRFSGRQFSNSRSEMNVSTLELGDSALYLCASREAGASEETQYFGPGTRLLVL.

This clone appeared a few times. The gene calls are TRBV19 and TRBJ1-2; the match to TRBD1 covers 8 bases. CDR1 and CDR2 from the germline V gene are LNHDA and SQIVND (reference sequence). J gave up 8 bases and V 5 bases, and 7 bases lay outside the gene matches. The CDR3 sequence is 13 residues long. The CDR3 bases are TGTGCCAGTAGTCAAACCCCAGGGGGCGGCTACACCTTC. Translation gives CASSQTPGGGYTF.

The chain uses TRBV19 and TRBJ2-1; D gene unclear. The length of the CDR3 is 12 residues. Germline CDR1 and CDR2: LNHDA and SQIVND (reference sequence). V was cut by 5 bases and J by 4 bases, with 6 bases left in between. The CDR3: CASSRNYNEQFF. In DNA, the CDR3 is TGTGCCAGTAGTCGTAATTACAATGAGCAGTTCTTC.

The chain carries TRBV29-1 and TRBJ1-2; 7 bases map to TRBD1. V lost 6 bases, J lost 4 bases, and 8 bases stayed unmatched. CDR3 size: 13 residues. Germline lookup yields CDR1 SQVTM and CDR2 ANQGSEA. The CDR3 reads CSVAQGNGYGYTF. The CDR3 DNA sequence: TGCAGCGTGGCACAGGGGAACGGCTATGGCTACACCTTC. The full variable domain, its missing parts supplied by reference TRBV29-1 and TRBJ1-2, is SAVISQKPSRDICQRGTSLTIQCQVDSQVTMMFWYRQQPGQSLTLIATANQGSEATYESGFVIDKFPISRPNLTFSTLTVSNMSPEDSSIYLCSVAQGNGYGYTFGSGTRLTVV.

V and J are TRBV27 and TRBJ1-5, with TRBD1 as a possible D gene (6 bases). The CDR3 has 14 residues. V shed 5 bases and J shed 7 bases, with 15 bases lying between them. CDR1 MNHEY and CDR2 SMNVEV come from the germline V gene (reference sequence). CDR3 bases: TGTGCCAGCAGTAACCACAGGGACGGCCAGCCCCAGCATTTT. This sequence encodes CASSNHRDGQPQHF.

V gene TRBV6-5 combines with J gene TRBJ1-1; possibly TRBD1 for D (6 bases). CDR3 length: 15 amino acids. The V and J ends lost 11 bases and 3 bases respectively, with 22 bases between them. The germline V gene has CDR1 MNHEY and CDR2 SVGAGI. The CDR3 region is CAVHGGGGKDTEAFF. The DNA for the CDR3 is TGTGCCGTGCATGGGGGGGGCGGGAAAGACACTGAAGCTTTCTTT.

The chain recombines TRBV9 with TRBJ2-7; 8 nucleotides agree with TRBD2. Per germline, CDR1 SGDLS and CDR2 YYNGEE. The CDR3 spans 14 residues. V shed 3 bases and J 2 bases; nucleotides not matched to a gene: 4. CDR3: CASSAGTRPYEQYF. CDR3 DNA: TGTGCCAGCAGCGCCGGGACTAGGCCCTACGAGCAGTACTTC.

The rearrangement uses TRBV13 and TRBJ1-4; 7 bases map to TRBD1. Germline V CDR1 and CDR2: PRHDT, FYEKMQ (reference sequence). Losses at the gene ends were 4 bases for V and 8 bases for J; bases not matched to a gene: 7. This CDR3 has 14 amino acids. This chain's CDR3 is CASSSTTGREKLFF. CDR3 nucleotide sequence: TGTGCCAGCAGCTCTACGACAGGGCGAGAAAAACTGTTTTTT.

The genes are TRBV7-9 and TRBJ2-1, with a possible D match to TRBD2 (5 bases). Trimming stripped 11 bases from V and 4 bases from J, with 15 bases between. Germline assignment: CDR1 SEHNR and CDR2 FQNEAQ (reference sequence). The CDR3 runs to 13 residues. The CDR3 spells CAGGSSPYNEQFF. The CDR3 nucleotides are TGTGCCGGTGGGAGCTCCCCTTACAATGAGCAGTTCTTC.